Shown below are 10 T cell receptor beta chains from a single sample sequenced in a study of early T cells in non-severe SARS-CoV-2 infection. A single record per CDR3 protein comes from TCRdb applying MiXCR to the 5' RACE reads. Of about 48,000 distinct CDR3 sequences in the sample, around 10% are singletons; the top ten hold roughly 8%. The source material was whole blood. The origin of the receptors is an adult who was a healthcare worker with PCR-confirmed SARS-CoV-2 infection or an uninfected control (not recorded which).

This clonotype was detected only a few times. The chain links TRBV6-2 or TRBV6-3 to TRBJ2-1; D call uncertain. This CDR3 has 16 amino acids. Germline V gene lookup returns CDR1 MNHEY and CDR2 SVGEGT. Trimming took off 0 bases at V and 7 bases at J, with 16 bases between the two ends. CDR3 amino acids: CASSYSPYLMMNEQFF. CDR3 in DNA: TGTGCCAGCAGTTACTCGCCGTATTTGATGATGAATGAGCAGTTCTTC.

The V gene is TRBV4-1, the J gene TRBJ2-5; no clear D. Trimming left V 4 bases short and J 2 bases short, with 11 bases between. This CDR3 has 14 amino acids. The germline CDR1 and CDR2 sequences are MGHRA and YSYEKL. The CDR3 bases are TGCGCCAGCAGCCCCTATCGGAAACAAGAGACCCAGTACTTC. Translation gives CASSPYRKQETQYF.

This clonotype was detected many times. The chain couples TRBV6-5 to TRBJ2-1; 7 bases are shared with TRBD1. The CDR3 is 15 amino acids. The trim removed 6 bases at V and 5 bases at J, leaving 10 bases unmatched. Germline V gene sequence: CDR1 MNHEY, CDR2 SVGAGI. The CDR3 region has the DNA TGTGCCAGCAGACTAGGACAGGTTCGGAACAATGAGCAGTTCTTC. Protein product: CASRLGQVRNNEQFF.

This clonotype appeared many times. This chain uses TRBV7-2 with TRBJ2-7, with 7 bases fitting TRBD2. V was pared by 1 base and J by 2 bases, with 2 bases of the junction left unmatched. The CDR3 loop spans 14 amino acids. The V gene's germline CDR1 is SGHTA and CDR2 FQGNSA. The DNA of the CDR3 is TGTGCCAGCAGCTTAGGGGAGGGGCCCTACGAGCAGTACTTC. Residues: CASSLGEGPYEQYF.

In this sample, this clonotype turned up many times. The J gene is TRBJ2-7, the V gene TRBV29-1; 8 bases align to TRBD2. With 2 bases clipped from V and 2 bases from J, the junction kept 5 bases outside the gene matches. The CDR3 has 14 amino acids. Germline CDR1 reads SQVTM; CDR2 reads ANQGSEA. The CDR3 sequence is CSVESAGGTYEQYF. CDR3 bases: TGCAGCGTTGAATCGGCGGGAGGCACCTACGAGCAGTACTTC.

The table lists this clonotype with many counts. This sequence joins TRBV10-3 and TRBJ2-6; D is undetermined. V gave up 6 bases and J gave up 1 base, with 4 bases separating them. The germline gives CDR1 ENHRY, CDR2 SYGVKD. This CDR3 is 13 amino acids long. The CDR3 DNA sequence: TGTGCCATCAGCGTATCTGGGGCCAACGTCCTGACTTTC. Residues: CAISVSGANVLTF.

At least ten counts were recorded for this clonotype. The V and J genes are TRBV6-5 and TRBJ2-5; D call uncertain. Trimming pared 2 bases from V and 5 bases from J, leaving 3 bases between. This CDR3 spans 11 amino acids. Germline V gene lookup returns CDR1 MNHEY and CDR2 SVGAGI. CDR3 in amino acids: CASSYIETQYF. CDR3 sequence (DNA): TGTGCCAGCAGTTACATTGAGACCCAGTACTTC.

The chain couples TRBV9 to TRBJ2-7; TRBD2 might be the D (5 bases). Looked up from germline, CDR1 is SGDLS and CDR2 is YYNGEE. The V end lost 4 bases, the J end lost 2 bases, and 13 bases lay between the germline ends. This CDR3 is 14 amino acids long. Here the CDR3 DNA reads TGTGCCAGCAGCCCGAGTGGACTGCCCTACGAGCAGTACTTC. Protein sequence: CASSPSGLPYEQYF.

This clonotype was recorded at least ten times. The V call is TRBV27, the J call TRBJ1-6; a possible D gene is TRBD1 (6 bases). Trimming removed 0 bases from V and 3 bases from J, with 9 bases in between. In germline, CDR1 is MNHEY, CDR2 SMNVEV (reference sequence). The CDR3 has 16 residues. CDR3 DNA: TGTGCCAGCAGTTTATCGGGCAGGGGCTATAATTCACCCCTCCACTTT. It yields the protein CASSLSGRGYNSPLHF.

This clonotype was counted between two and nine times. The chain couples TRBV11-2 to TRBJ2-3; unclear D gene. Trimming left V 6 bases short and J 1 base short, with 14 bases between. The CDR3 has 15 amino acids. Germline-derived CDR1 and CDR2 are SGHAT and FQNNGV. CDR3 bases: TGTGCCAGCAGTCCGACTCTACTGGGCACAGATACGCAGTATTTT. Translating it yields CASSPTLLGTDTQYF.